These 31 T cell receptor beta chains were all obtained from the same sample, sequenced in a study of control samples from healthy donors and cancer patients. TCRdb keeps only in-frame clones here, not all; method: immunoSEQ multiplex PCR. The table shows roughly 130,000 clones, with just under 95% occurring only once. Specimen: PBMCs. These receptor sequences come from a man aged 60 to 75 with colorectal cancer.

The genes are TRBV13 and TRBJ1-6, with TRBD1 matching 10 bases. The CDR3 sequence is 16 residues long. Germline V gene lookup returns CDR1 PRHDT and CDR2 FYEKMQ (reference sequence). V dropped 5 bases and J dropped 6; count of bases not matched to a gene: 7. The CDR3 DNA reads TGTGCCAGCAGCCCACGACAGGGGGCGCCTAATTCACCCCTCCACTTT. Protein sequence: CASSPRQGAPNSPLHF.

This clone has a handful of counts. V usage is TRBV7-2 and J usage is TRBJ2-7, with 9 bases that match TRBD2. J lost 4 bases, V lost 5 bases, and 9 bases had no gene match. Germline V gene data show CDR1 as SGHTA and CDR2 as FQGNSA. The CDR3 sequence is 15 residues long. In nucleotides, the CDR3 is TGTGCCAGCAGCCCGGACGCTAGCGGGGTTTACGAGCAGTACTTC. Translating gives CASSPDASGVYEQYF. Filled out from reference TRBV7-2 and TRBJ2-7, the complete variable domain reads GAGVSQSPSNKVTEKGKDVELRCDPISGHTALYWYRQSLGQGLEFLIYFQGNSAPDKSGLPSDRFSAERTGGSVSTLTIQRTQQEDSAVYLCASSPDASGVYEQYFGPGTRLTVT.

The chain employs TRBV5-1 and TRBJ2-7, with 10 bases fitting TRBD1. The CDR3 is 15 residues long. Germline CDR1 SGHRS, CDR2 YFSETQ. V shed 2 bases and J 5 bases; nucleotides not matched to a gene: 7. CDR3 protein: CASSLDRDRGNEQYF. The CDR3 DNA is TGCGCCAGCAGCTTAGATAGGGACAGGGGCAACGAGCAGTACTTC.

The genes are TRBV27 and TRBJ2-4; D gene unclear. This CDR3 region has 12 residues. CDR1 is MNHEY and CDR2 is SMNVEV in the germline V gene (reference sequence). The V end was cut by 5 bases, the J end by 12 bases, with 14 bases between. The CDR3 nucleotides read TGTGCCAGCAGTCCCTCTTCTCCCGCTCAGTACTTC. Translation gives CASSPSSPAQYF.

This chain links TRBV6-5 with TRBJ2-7; 7 nucleotides agree with TRBD2. V trimming: 8 bases; J trimming: 4 bases; junction bases outside the gene matches: 2. Germline assignment: CDR1 MNHEY and CDR2 SVGAGI. The length of the CDR3 is 11 residues. CDR3 coding DNA: TGTGCCAGCGGGACTACATACGAGCAGTACTTC. It translates to CASGTTYEQYF.

With respect to this clone: The same CDR3 is also encoded by other DNA sequences in this sample. The chain recombines TRBV7-9 with TRBJ2-7; the D is unclear. V was clipped by 3 bases and J by 0 bases, with 9 bases between them. Germline V gene sequence: CDR1 SEHNR, CDR2 FQNEAQ (reference sequence). This CDR3 contains 14 residues. The CDR3 nucleotides read TGTGCCAGCAGCTTCTCAGCTAGCTCCTACGAGCAGTACTTC. The encoded protein is CASSFSASSYEQYF. The whole variable domain, filled in from reference TRBV7-9 and TRBJ2-7, reads DTGVSQNPRHKITKRGQNVTFRCDPISEHNRLYWYRQTLGQGPEFLTYFQNEAQLEKSRLLSDRFSAERPKGSFSTLEIQRTEQGDSAMYLCASSFSASSYEQYFGPGTRLTVT.

The chain carries TRBV5-4 and TRBJ1-2, with TRBD1 identical over 7 bases. The ends lost 2 bases at V and 4 bases at J; junction bases unmatched: 11. The germline CDR1 and CDR2 sequences are SGHNT and YYREEE (reference sequence). There are 16 residues in the CDR3. CDR3 amino acids: CASSFPNSDRAYGYTF. In DNA, the CDR3 is TGTGCCAGCAGCTTCCCCAACAGCGACAGGGCCTATGGCTACACCTTC. Full variable domain (missing parts from reference TRBV5-4 and TRBJ1-2): ETGVTQSPTHLIKTRGQQVTLRCSSQSGHNTVSWYQQALGQGPQFIFQYYREEENGRGNFPPRFSGLQFPNYSSELNVNALELDDSALYLCASSFPNSDRAYGYTFGSGTRLTVV.

The DNA for the CDR3 is TGTGCCAGCAGCTCCCAGGCCGCAGGATATAATGAAAAACTGTTTTTT. Protein: CASSSQAAGYNEKLFF. J is TRBJ1-4 and V is TRBV7-2, with D unresolved. V lost 4 bases and J 4 bases, leaving 16 bases between the germline ends. The CDR3 is 16 amino acids. Germline lookup yields CDR1 SGHTA and CDR2 FQGNSA.

The chain combines TRBV11-3 with TRBJ2-1; 9 bases map to TRBD1. The junction had 5 bases not matched to a gene; V was cut back by 4 bases and J by 4 bases. The CDR3 is made up of 15 amino acids. Germline V gives CDR1 SGHNT, CDR2 YENEEA. The CDR3 region is CASSYGTGLYNEQFF. DNA for the CDR3: TGTGCCAGCAGCTACGGGACAGGGTTATACAATGAGCAGTTCTTC.

The CDR3 DNA follows: TGCGCCAGCAGCCAAGAAGTAGGGGTGGGTCAGCCCCAGCATTTT. As protein: CASSQEVGVGQPQHF. The chain recombines TRBV4-1 with TRBJ1-5, with D perhaps TRBD1 (5 bases). With 0 bases removed from V and 6 bases from J, the gap between germline ends came to 12 bases. Looked up from germline, CDR1 is MGHRA and CDR2 is YSYEKL. CDR3 size: 15 residues.

This clone was observed a single time. The genes are TRBV27 and TRBJ2-2; D call uncertain. V was cut by 2 bases and J by 6 bases, with 10 bases left in between. Germline V gene lookup returns CDR1 MNHEY and CDR2 SMNVEV (reference sequence). The CDR3 totals 14 residues. The CDR3 DNA sequence: TGTGCCAGCAGTTTAGGGGTTCTGGCCGGGGAGCTGTTTTTT. Its translation is CASSLGVLAGELFF.

This clone was observed once. This rearrangement joins TRBV6-5 to TRBJ1-1; D possibly corresponds to TRBD1 (5 bases). The CDR3 has 13 amino acids. Trimming took off 7 bases at V and 5 bases at J, with 14 bases between the two ends. Looked up from germline, CDR1 is MNHEY and CDR2 is SVGAGI. CDR3 in DNA: TGTGCCAGCAATACCAGGGTAAGGACTGAAGCTTTCTTT. This sequence encodes CASNTRVRTEAFF.

The rearrangement joins TRBV4-1 to TRBJ2-1; D is ambiguous. This CDR3 comprises 15 residues. Trimming took off 0 bases at V and 4 bases at J, with 10 bases between the two ends. Germline lookup yields CDR1 MGHRA and CDR2 YSYEKL. CDR3 region: CASSQDGAEYNEQFF. Here the CDR3 DNA reads TGCGCCAGCAGCCAAGATGGCGCGGAGTACAATGAGCAGTTCTTC.

The CDR3 loop reads CASSSLDSRTNEQFF. The CDR3 DNA follows: TGTGCCAGCAGCTCCCTAGACTCACGGACGAATGAGCAGTTCTTC. This chain joins TRBV6-5 and TRBJ2-1; D is ambiguous. Germline V gene sequence: CDR1 MNHEY, CDR2 SVGAGI. This CDR3 spans 15 amino acids. Trimming removed 6 bases from V and 7 bases from J, with 19 bases in between.

The chain is built from TRBV24-1 and TRBJ2-1, with 16 bases identical to TRBD2. Germline loops: CDR1 KGHDR, CDR2 SFDVKD. J gave up 4 bases and V 3 bases, and 2 bases lay outside the gene matches. The CDR3 runs to 17 residues. CDR3 sequence reads: CATSDPGLAGGYNEQFF. CDR3 nucleotides: TGTGCCACCAGTGATCCGGGACTAGCGGGGGGGTACAATGAGCAGTTCTTC.

Regarding this clone: Other DNA sequences from this sample encode an identical CDR3 as well. The chain is built from TRBV5-1 and TRBJ1-4; D is ambiguous. Germline lookup yields CDR1 SGHRS and CDR2 YFSETQ. This CDR3 spans 15 amino acids. Trimming cost V 0 bases and J 2 bases, with 8 bases left between them. This chain's CDR3 is CASSLGGPTNEKLFF. CDR3 DNA: TGCGCCAGCAGCTTGGGCGGGCCTACTAATGAAAAACTGTTTTTT.

The chain couples TRBV11-2 to TRBJ2-3; weak D call: TRBD1 (5 bases). Germline CDR1 SGHAT, CDR2 FQNNGV. V lost 4 bases to trimming and J lost 0 bases, with 14 bases between them. This CDR3 has 16 residues. The CDR3 DNA is TGTGCCAGCAGCTGGATTGGGGCAGGAAGCACAGATACGCAGTATTTT. Its translation: CASSWIGAGSTDTQYF.

The chain couples TRBV27 to TRBJ1-5; D is undetermined. The CDR3 sequence is 16 residues long. V was clipped by 5 bases and J by 5 bases, with 19 bases between them. Germline V gene lookup returns CDR1 MNHEY and CDR2 SMNVEV (reference sequence). The CDR3 is CASSPGLGTWDQPQHF. The CDR3 DNA reads as TGTGCCAGCAGTCCCGGACTGGGTACCTGGGATCAGCCCCAGCATTTT.

CDR3 amino acids: CASSLEGSTDTQYF. The CDR3 DNA reads as TGTGCCAGCAGCTTGGAGGGGAGCACAGATACGCAGTATTTT. This sequence joins TRBV7-9 and TRBJ2-3; the D gene is possibly TRBD2 (6 bases). Per germline, CDR1 SEHNR and CDR2 FQNEAQ (reference sequence). Trimming cost V 3 bases and J 0 bases, with 7 bases left between them. The CDR3 is made up of 14 amino acids. Drawing the rest from reference TRBV7-9 and TRBJ2-3, the complete variable domain is DTGVSQNPRHKITKRGQNVTFRCDPISEHNRLYWYRQTLGQGPEFLTYFQNEAQLEKSRLLSDRFSAERPKGSFSTLEIQRTEQGDSAMYLCASSLEGSTDTQYFGPGTRLTVL.

The chain links TRBV5-4 to TRBJ1-1; D is unresolved. Trimming pared 1 base from V and 1 base from J, leaving 5 bases between. Per germline, CDR1 SGHNT and CDR2 YYREEE (reference sequence). This CDR3 comprises 13 residues. This CDR3 is CASSLRRNTEAFF. CDR3 coding DNA: TGTGCCAGCAGCTTGCGCAGGAACACTGAAGCTTTCTTT.

J is TRBJ1-1 and V is TRBV4-1; weak D call: TRBD1 (5 bases). The germline V and J ends were trimmed by 1 base and 6 bases, with 18 bases remaining between them. The V gene's germline CDR1 is MGHRA and CDR2 YSYEKL. CDR3 size: 16 residues. The CDR3 bases are TGCGCCAGCAGCCAAGTCCCCCTGGGGGGAAGAGCTGAAGCTTTCTTT. Translating gives CASSQVPLGGRAEAFF.

The chain carries TRBV7-2 and TRBJ1-6, with 7 bases matching TRBD1. This CDR3 has 17 amino acids. Trimming cost V 1 base and J 9 bases; bases outside gene matches: 12. Germline loops: CDR1 SGHTA, CDR2 FQGNSA. CDR3 protein: CASSLGPTGAGRSPLHF. The CDR3 region has the DNA TGTGCCAGCAGCTTAGGACCTACAGGGGCCGGACGTTCACCCCTCCACTTT. The entire variable domain, with the rest obtained from reference TRBV7-2 and TRBJ1-6, is as follows: GAGVSQSPSNKVTEKGKDVELRCDPISGHTALYWYRQSLGQGLEFLIYFQGNSAPDKSGLPSDRFSAERTGGSVSTLTIQRTQQEDSAVYLCASSLGPTGAGRSPLHFGNGTRLTVT.

The chain employs TRBV24-1 and TRBJ2-6, with 10 positions matching TRBD1. The germline CDR1 and CDR2 sequences are KGHDR and SFDVKD. The junction had 7 bases not matched to a gene; V was cut back by 3 bases and J by 0 bases. The CDR3 runs 19 residues. The CDR3 nucleotides are TGTGCCACCAGTGATCCCCGACAGGGGGCGGACTCTGGGGCCAACGTCCTGACTTTC. It encodes CATSDPRQGADSGANVLTF.

A single count supports this clone. The rearrangement links TRBV5-4 to TRBJ2-6; TRBD2 is a possible D gene (6 bases). Trimming took off 3 bases at V and 4 bases at J, with 11 bases between the two ends. This CDR3 is 15 amino acids long. In germline, CDR1 is SGHNT, CDR2 YYREEE (reference sequence). CDR3 in amino acids: CASSSDAGGANVLTF. CDR3 DNA: TGTGCCAGCAGCTCCGACGCGGGAGGGGCCAACGTCCTGACTTTC.

The chain uses TRBV27 and TRBJ2-3; 14 bases align to TRBD2. Germline trimming cut 5 bases from V and 5 bases from J; bases unmatched to any gene: 9. This CDR3 spans 17 amino acids. CDR1 and CDR2 (germline): MNHEY, SMNVEV (reference sequence). The CDR3 coding sequence is TGTGCCAGCAGTCTCCGACTAGCGGGGGGGCTTGGAGATACGCAGTATTTT. Translation gives CASSLRLAGGLGDTQYF.

The table lists this clone with a count of one. The chain joins TRBV19 to TRBJ2-7; D is perhaps TRBD1 or TRBD2 (5 bases each). V was pared by 3 bases and J by 2 bases, with 14 bases between. This CDR3 has 15 amino acids. Germline-derived CDR1 and CDR2 are LNHDA and SQIVND (reference sequence). CDR3 DNA: TGTGCCAGTAGTATTAGGGACCAGCCGCCCTACGAGCAGTACTTC. The encoded protein is CASSIRDQPPYEQYF.

The chain carries TRBV5-1 and TRBJ1-4; no clear D gene. V lost 1 base, J lost 15 bases, and 25 bases lay in between. The CDR3 is 16 amino acids. Germline V gene sequence: CDR1 SGHRS, CDR2 YFSETQ. The CDR3 nucleotides are TGCGCCAGCAGCTTGAGGACGTTTGAGAGGTTGCGAGGGATGTTTTTT. It translates to CASSLRTFERLRGMFF. Looking up the rest from reference TRBV5-1 and TRBJ1-4 gives the full variable domain: KAGVTQTPRYLIKTRGQQVTLSCSPISGHRSVSWYQQTPGQGLQFLFEYFSETQRNKGNFPGRFSGRQFSNSRSEMNVSTLELGDSALYLCASSLRTFERLRGMFFGSGTQLSVL.

The chain carries TRBV18 and TRBJ1-1; no reliable D call. CDR1 is KGHSH, CDR2 LQKENI, per germline. CDR3 size: 12 residues. V lost 3 bases to trimming and J lost 4 bases, with 6 bases between them. This CDR3 is CASSPSGTEAFF. In DNA form, the CDR3 reads TGTGCCAGCTCACCTTCAGGCACTGAAGCTTTCTTT. Variable domain in full (rest from reference TRBV18 and TRBJ1-1): NAGVMQNPRHLVRRRGQEARLRCSPMKGHSHVYWYRQLPEEGLKFMVYLQKENIIDESGMPKERFSAEFPKEGPSILRIQQVVRGDSAAYFCASSPSGTEAFFGQGTRLTVV.

This sequence joins TRBV9 and TRBJ2-5; D is perhaps TRBD2 (5 bases). CDR1 and CDR2 (germline): SGDLS, YYNGEE. The length of the CDR3 is 15 residues. Trimming left V 0 bases short and J 2 bases short, with 11 bases between. In DNA form, the CDR3 reads TGTGCCAGCAGCGTAGCTACCGGGGAACAAGAGACCCAGTACTTC. Protein: CASSVATGEQETQYF.

Only one count was recorded for this clone. The chain links TRBV19 to TRBJ1-2; TRBD1 is a possible D gene (6 bases). Germline V gene lookup returns CDR1 LNHDA and CDR2 SQIVND (reference sequence). Between the trimmed V and J ends, which lost 10 bases and 1 base, there was a span of 10 bases. CDR3 length: 12 residues. CDR3 in amino acids: CAIGQSNYGYTF. CDR3 DNA sequence: TGTGCCATTGGACAGAGTAACTATGGCTACACCTTC.

This clone was observed a handful of times. The chain uses TRBV3-1 (or the pseudogene TRBV3-2) and TRBJ2-7, with 10 bases identical to TRBD1. Germline loops: CDR1 LGHDT, CDR2 YNNKEL (reference sequence). The ends lost 4 bases at V and 6 bases at J; junction bases unmatched: 6. The CDR3 runs to 14 residues. The CDR3 is CASSLGTGVGEQYF. As DNA, the CDR3 is TGTGCCAGCAGCCTCGGGACAGGGGTTGGCGAGCAGTACTTC.